The following is a T cell receptor beta chain sequence with its context. Its cognate antigen is unknown. Produced via immunoSEQ multiplex PCR; TCRdb's table is partial and in-frame only. The repertoire holds tens of thousands of clones, with around 92% as singletons. J gave up 4 bases and V 4 bases, and 3 bases lay outside the gene matches. The germline V gene has CDR1 SGHDN and CDR2 FVKESK. This CDR3 spans 16 amino acids. The sample is drawn from a study of OX40 agonist ivuxolimab in advanced cancers. Findings and caveats of the study: The CD4+ and CD8+ T cells in the blood had expanded clonally by week 6 at 0.1 to 3.0 mg/kg. Relatively little clonal expansion, among the lowest observed, appeared in partial responders at 0.1-3.0 mg/kg. Fewer expanded clones were found on average in CD4+ than in CD8+ T cells.

This sequence originates from an adult with an advanced solid tumor such as melanoma, head and neck, liver or kidney cancer. The V call is TRBV14, the J call TRBJ2-2; 13 bases map to TRBD2. Source: CD4+ or CD8+ T cells sorted from blood, taken in a trial of the OX40 agonist ivuxolimab. Here the CDR3 DNA reads TGTGCCAGCAGCCCACTAGCGGGAGGGCTCACCGGGGAGCTGTTTTTT. Protein sequence: CASSPLAGGLTGELFF.